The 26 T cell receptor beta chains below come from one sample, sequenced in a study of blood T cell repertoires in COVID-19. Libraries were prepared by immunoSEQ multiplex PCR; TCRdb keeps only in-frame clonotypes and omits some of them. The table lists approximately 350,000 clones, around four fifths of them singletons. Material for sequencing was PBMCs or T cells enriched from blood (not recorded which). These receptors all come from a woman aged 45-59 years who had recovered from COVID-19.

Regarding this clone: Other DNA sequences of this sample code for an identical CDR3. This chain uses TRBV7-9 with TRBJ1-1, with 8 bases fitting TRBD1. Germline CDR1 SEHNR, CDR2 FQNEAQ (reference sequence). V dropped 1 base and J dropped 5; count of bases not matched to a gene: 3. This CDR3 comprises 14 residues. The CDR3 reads CASSLVTGGTEAFF. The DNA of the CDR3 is TGTGCCAGCAGCTTAGTAACAGGGGGTACTGAAGCTTTCTTT.

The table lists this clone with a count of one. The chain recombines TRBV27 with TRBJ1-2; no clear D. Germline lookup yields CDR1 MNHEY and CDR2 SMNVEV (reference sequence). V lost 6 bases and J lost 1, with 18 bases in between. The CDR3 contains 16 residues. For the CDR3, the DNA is TGTGCCAGCAGACCCGGGATAACGGGCGGTAACTATGGCTACACCTTC. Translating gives CASRPGITGGNYGYTF.

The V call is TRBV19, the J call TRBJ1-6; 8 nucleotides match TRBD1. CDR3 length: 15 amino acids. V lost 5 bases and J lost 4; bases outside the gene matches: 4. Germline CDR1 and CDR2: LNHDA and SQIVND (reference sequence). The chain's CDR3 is CASSDRGRYNSPLHF. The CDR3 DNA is TGTGCCAGTAGTGACAGGGGCCGGTATAATTCACCCCTCCACTTT.

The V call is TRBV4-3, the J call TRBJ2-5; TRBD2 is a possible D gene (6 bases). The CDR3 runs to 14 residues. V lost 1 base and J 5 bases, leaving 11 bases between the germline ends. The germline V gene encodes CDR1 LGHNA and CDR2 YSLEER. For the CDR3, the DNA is TGCGCCAGCAGCCAAGCGGGACTCTCGGAGACCCAGTACTTC. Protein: CASSQAGLSETQYF.

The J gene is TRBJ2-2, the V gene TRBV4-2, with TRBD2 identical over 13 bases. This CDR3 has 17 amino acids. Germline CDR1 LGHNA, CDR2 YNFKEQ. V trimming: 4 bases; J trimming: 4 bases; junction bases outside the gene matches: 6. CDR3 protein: CASSPGLAGQGTGELFF. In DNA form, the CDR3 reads TGTGCCAGCAGCCCGGGACTAGCGGGACAGGGCACCGGGGAGCTGTTTTTT.

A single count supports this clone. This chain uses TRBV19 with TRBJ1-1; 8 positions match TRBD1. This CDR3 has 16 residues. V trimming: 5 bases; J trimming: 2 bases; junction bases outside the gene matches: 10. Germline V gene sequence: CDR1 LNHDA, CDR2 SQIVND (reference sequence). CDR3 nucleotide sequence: TGTGCCAGTAGTGCACCAGGGGGCTCGTCAAACACTGAAGCTTTCTTT. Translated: CASSAPGGSSNTEAFF.

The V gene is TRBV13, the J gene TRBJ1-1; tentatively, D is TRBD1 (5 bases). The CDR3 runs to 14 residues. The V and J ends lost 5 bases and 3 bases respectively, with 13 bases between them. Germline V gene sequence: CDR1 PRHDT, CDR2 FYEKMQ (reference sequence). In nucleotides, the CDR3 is TGTGCCAGCAGCCCGTCGAGGGACTACACTGAAGCTTTCTTT. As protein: CASSPSRDYTEAFF. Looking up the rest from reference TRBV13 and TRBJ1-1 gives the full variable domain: AAGVIQSPRHLIKEKRETATLKCYPIPRHDTVYWYQQGPGQDPQFLISFYEKMQSDKGSIPDRFSAQQFSDYHSELNMSSLELGDSALYFCASSPSRDYTEAFFGQGTRLTVV.

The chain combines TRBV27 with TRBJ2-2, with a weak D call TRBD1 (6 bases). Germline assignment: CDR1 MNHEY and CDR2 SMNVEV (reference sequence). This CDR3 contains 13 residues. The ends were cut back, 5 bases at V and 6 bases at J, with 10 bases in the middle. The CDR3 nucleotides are TGTGCCAGCAGTGCAGGGGCGGCCGGGGAGCTGTTTTTT. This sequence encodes CASSAGAAGELFF.

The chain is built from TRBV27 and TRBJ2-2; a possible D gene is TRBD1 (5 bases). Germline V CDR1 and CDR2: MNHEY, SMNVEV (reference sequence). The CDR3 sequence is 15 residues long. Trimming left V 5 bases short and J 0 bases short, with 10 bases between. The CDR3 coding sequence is TGTGCCAGCAGTAGCGTCAGGGCGAACACCGGGGAGCTGTTTTTT. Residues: CASSSVRANTGELFF.

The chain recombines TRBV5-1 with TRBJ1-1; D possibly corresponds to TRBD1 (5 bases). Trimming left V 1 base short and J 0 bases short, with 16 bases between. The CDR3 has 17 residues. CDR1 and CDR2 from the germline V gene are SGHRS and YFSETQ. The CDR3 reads CASSLRIEVTVNTEAFF. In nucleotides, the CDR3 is TGCGCCAGCAGCTTGCGAATCGAGGTGACAGTGAACACTGAAGCTTTCTTT. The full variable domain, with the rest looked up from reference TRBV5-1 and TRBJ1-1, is KAGVTQTPRYLIKTRGQQVTLSCSPISGHRSVSWYQQTPGQGLQFLFEYFSETQRNKGNFPGRFSGRQFSNSRSEMNVSTLELGDSALYLCASSLRIEVTVNTEAFFGQGTRLTVV.

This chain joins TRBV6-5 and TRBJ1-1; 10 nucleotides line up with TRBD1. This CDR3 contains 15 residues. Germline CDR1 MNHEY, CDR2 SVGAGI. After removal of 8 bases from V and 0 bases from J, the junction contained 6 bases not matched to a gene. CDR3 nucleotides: TGTGCCAGCCAGACAGGGGGCGGGATGAACACTGAAGCTTTCTTT. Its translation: CASQTGGGMNTEAFF.

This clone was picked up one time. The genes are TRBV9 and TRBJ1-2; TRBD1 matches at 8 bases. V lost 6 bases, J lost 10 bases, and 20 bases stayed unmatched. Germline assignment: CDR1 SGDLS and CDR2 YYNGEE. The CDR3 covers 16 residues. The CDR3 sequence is CASTEGAGGGPFDYTF. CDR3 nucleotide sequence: TGTGCCAGCACCGAGGGAGCAGGGGGCGGACCCTTTGACTACACCTTC.

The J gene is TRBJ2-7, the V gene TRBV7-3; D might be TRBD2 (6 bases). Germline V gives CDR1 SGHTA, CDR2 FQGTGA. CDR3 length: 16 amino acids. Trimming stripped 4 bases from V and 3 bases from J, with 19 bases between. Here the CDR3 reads CASSSPWRERGYEQYF. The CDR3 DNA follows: TGTGCCAGCAGCTCCCCCTGGAGGGAAAGGGGCTACGAGCAGTACTTC.

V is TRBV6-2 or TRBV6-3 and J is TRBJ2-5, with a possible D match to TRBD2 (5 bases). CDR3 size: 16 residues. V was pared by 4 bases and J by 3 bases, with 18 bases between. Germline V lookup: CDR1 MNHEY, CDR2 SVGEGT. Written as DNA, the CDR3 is TGTGCCAGCAGTTTTATCCCCGCCCTAGCAGAAGAGACCCAGTACTTC. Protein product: CASSFIPALAEETQYF.

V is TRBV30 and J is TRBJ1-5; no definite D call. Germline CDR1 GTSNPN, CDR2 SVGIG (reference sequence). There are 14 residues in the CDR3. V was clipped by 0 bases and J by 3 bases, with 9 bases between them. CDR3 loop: CAWSVGRINQPQHF. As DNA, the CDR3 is TGTGCCTGGAGTGTTGGCAGGATCAATCAGCCCCAGCATTTT.

The CDR3 region has the DNA TGTGCCAGCAGTTCGTATGGCTACACCTTC. Residues: CASSSYGYTF. The rearrangement links TRBV12-3 or TRBV12-4 to TRBJ1-2, with D uncertain. Trimming took 4 bases from V and 5 from J, leaving 2 bases between them. The CDR3 length is 10 residues.

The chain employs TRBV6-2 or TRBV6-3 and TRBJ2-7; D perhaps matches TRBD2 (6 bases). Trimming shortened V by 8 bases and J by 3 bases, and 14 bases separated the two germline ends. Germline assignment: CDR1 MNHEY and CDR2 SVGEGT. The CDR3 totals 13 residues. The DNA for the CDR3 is TGTGCCAGCCGCCAGGGAGGTGTCTACGAGCAGTACTTC. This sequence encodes CASRQGGVYEQYF.

The CDR3, as DNA: TGTGCCAGCAGCTTAGTAGTCAATGAGCAGTTCTTC. This sequence encodes CASSLVVNEQFF. The J gene is TRBJ2-1, the V gene TRBV7-9; D is unclear. V was trimmed by 1 base and J by 6 bases, leaving 4 bases between them. CDR1 and CDR2 from the germline V gene are SEHNR and FQNEAQ (reference sequence). The CDR3 is made up of 12 amino acids.

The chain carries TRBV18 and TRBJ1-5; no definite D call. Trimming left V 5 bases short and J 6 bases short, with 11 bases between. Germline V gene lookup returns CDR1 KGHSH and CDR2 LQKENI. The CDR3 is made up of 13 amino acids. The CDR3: CASSNYGSQPQHF. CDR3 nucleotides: TGTGCCAGCTCAAACTATGGGAGTCAGCCCCAGCATTTT.

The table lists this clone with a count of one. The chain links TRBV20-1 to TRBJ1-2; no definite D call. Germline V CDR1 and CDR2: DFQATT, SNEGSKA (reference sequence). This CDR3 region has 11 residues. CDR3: CIPAGNYGYTF. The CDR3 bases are TGCATCCCGGCGGGTAACTATGGCTACACCTTC.

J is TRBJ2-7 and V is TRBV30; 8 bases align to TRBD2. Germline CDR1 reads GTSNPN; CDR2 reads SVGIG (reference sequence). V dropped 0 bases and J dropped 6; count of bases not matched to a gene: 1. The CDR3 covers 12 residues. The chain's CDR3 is CAWSVRGGEQYF. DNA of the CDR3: TGTGCCTGGAGTGTACGGGGGGGCGAGCAGTACTTC.

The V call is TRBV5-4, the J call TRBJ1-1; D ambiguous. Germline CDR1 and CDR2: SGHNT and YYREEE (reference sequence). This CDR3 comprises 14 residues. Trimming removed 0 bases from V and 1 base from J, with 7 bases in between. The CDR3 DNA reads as TGTGCCAGCAGCTTGGAACAGACGAACACTGAAGCTTTCTTT. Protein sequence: CASSLEQTNTEAFF.

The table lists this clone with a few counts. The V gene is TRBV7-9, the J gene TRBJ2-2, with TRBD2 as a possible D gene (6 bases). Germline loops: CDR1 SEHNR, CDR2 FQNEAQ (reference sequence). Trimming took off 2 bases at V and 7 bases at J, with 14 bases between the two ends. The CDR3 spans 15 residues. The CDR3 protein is CASSLMPGESGELFF. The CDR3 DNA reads TGTGCCAGCAGCTTAATGCCGGGAGAGAGCGGGGAGCTGTTTTTT.

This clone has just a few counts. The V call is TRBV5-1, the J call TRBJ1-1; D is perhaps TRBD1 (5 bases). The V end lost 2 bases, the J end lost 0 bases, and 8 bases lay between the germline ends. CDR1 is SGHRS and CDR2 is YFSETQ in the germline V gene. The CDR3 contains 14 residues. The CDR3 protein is CASSLGDMNTEAFF. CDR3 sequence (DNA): TGCGCCAGCAGCTTAGGGGATATGAACACTGAAGCTTTCTTT.

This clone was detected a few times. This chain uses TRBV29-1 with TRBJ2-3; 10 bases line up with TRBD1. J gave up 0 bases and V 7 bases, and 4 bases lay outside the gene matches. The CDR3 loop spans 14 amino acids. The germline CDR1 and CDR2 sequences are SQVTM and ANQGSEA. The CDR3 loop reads CSGRQGASTDTQYF. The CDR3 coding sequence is TGCAGCGGCAGACAGGGGGCTAGCACAGATACGCAGTATTTT.

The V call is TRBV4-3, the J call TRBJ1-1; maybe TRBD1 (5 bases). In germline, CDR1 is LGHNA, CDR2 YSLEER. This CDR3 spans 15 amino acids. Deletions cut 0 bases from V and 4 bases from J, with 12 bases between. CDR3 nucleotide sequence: TGCGCCAGCAGCCAAGATCGGGGGGTGACCACTGAAGCTTTCTTT. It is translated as CASSQDRGVTTEAFF.